Listed below are T cell receptor beta chains from one sample, sequenced in a study of cytomegalovirus exposure and HLA in healthy donors. Some clones are missing from TCRdb's copy, which holds only in-frame ones; the method was immunoSEQ multiplex PCR. This table has roughly 56,000 clones, 85% to 95% appearing once. The specimen was PBMCs. The receptor source for this set is a man younger than 35 in good health and CMV-seronegative. CDR3s include the opening cysteine and the closing phenylalanine or tryptophan. A D gene is named only where the DNA matches it firmly. Size is omitted from some rows. Given values are once, few, many or a class for expanded clones.

V,size,J,D,DNA,CDR3
TRBV5-5,.,TRBJ2-1,.,TGTGCCAGCAGCTTGGCAATTAGCTCCTACAATGAGCAGTTCTTC,CASSLAISSYNEQFF
TRBV5-1,.,TRBJ2-3,TRBD1,TGCGCCAGCAGCTTTACACCGGGACAGGGAGGAGGAGATACGCAGTATTTT,CASSFTPGQGGGDTQYF
TRBV4-2,once,TRBJ2-2,TRBD2,TGTGCCAGCAGCCCCGGGGTAGCGGGAGGGACCGGGGAGCTGTTTTTT,CASSPGVAGGTGELFF
TRBV5-1,.,TRBJ2-7,TRBD1,TGCGCCAGCAGCTCCGGGACAGGGGGATATGAGCAGTACTTC,CASSSGTGGYEQYF
TRBV9,.,TRBJ2-7,TRBD1,TGTGCCAGCAGCGTAGAGGGACAGGGAATCTCCTACGAGCAGTACTTC,CASSVEGQGISYEQYF
TRBV4-1,.,TRBJ1-1,TRBD1,TGCGCCAGCAGCCGTCCGGGACAGGAGAACACTGAAGCTTTCTTT,CASSRPGQENTEAFF
TRBV6-6,.,TRBJ1-3,TRBD1,TGTGCCAGCAGTTACGAGGGGGCTTCTGGAAACACCATATATTTT,CASSYEGASGNTIYF
TRBV27,once,TRBJ1-5,.,TGTGCCAGCAGCCGCTATAGCAATCAGCCCCAGCATTTT,CASSRYSNQPQHF
TRBV28,.,TRBJ2-1,TRBD2,TGTGCCAGCATGACCGGGACTAGCGCTTACAATGAGCAGTTCTTC,CASMTGTSAYNEQFF
TRBV11-3,.,TRBJ2-1,.,TGTGCCAGCAGCTTAGAGGAAGTAGAGACAGGCGGCAATGAGCAGTTCTTC,CASSLEEVETGGNEQFF
TRBV11-2,.,TRBJ1-2,.,TGTGCCAGCAGCTCCACCGGGATCTATGGCTACACCTTC,CASSSTGIYGYTF
TRBV19,.,TRBJ2-7,.,TGTGCCAGTACCCCAGGGATAAGCGGGTCCTCCTACGAGCAGTACTTC,CASTPGISGSSYEQYF
TRBV19,.,TRBJ2-7,TRBD2,TGTGCCAGTAGTATAGGACTAGCGGGAGTGGGCGCCTACGAGCAGTACTTC,CASSIGLAGVGAYEQYF
TRBV5-5,.,TRBJ2-5,TRBD2,TGTGCCAGCAGCCCGGGGACTAGCGCTACTCGAGAGACCCAGTACTTC,CASSPGTSATRETQYF
TRBV30,.,TRBJ2-5,.,TGTGCCTGGATTAGCGGAGGGGAGGAGACCCAGTACTTC,CAWISGGEETQYF
TRBV27,.,TRBJ2-2,.,TGTGCCAGCAGTTTATCGGCAGGGACGAACACCGGGGAGCTGTTTTTT,CASSLSAGTNTGELFF
TRBV6-1,.,TRBJ1-5,.,TGTGCCAGCACGGGGGGATGGTCTCCCAATCAGCCCCAGCATTTT,CASTGGWSPNQPQHF
TRBV10-3,.,TRBJ2-3,TRBD2,TGTGCCATCAGTGGAGCGGGAGTGGGAGATACGCAGTATTTT,CAISGAGVGDTQYF
TRBV10-2,once,TRBJ2-2,.,TGCGCCAGCAGTGAGCAGGGCACCGGGGAGCTGTTTTTT,CASSEQGTGELFF
TRBV6-5,.,TRBJ1-1,.,TGTGCCAGCAGATACATAACAGGGCTAGCTTTCTTT,CASRYITGLAFF
TRBV25-1,.,TRBJ2-5,.,TGTGCCAGCAGTGACCAAGATACAACGCCAGAGACCCAGTACTTC,CASSDQDTTPETQYF
TRBV9,once,TRBJ1-2,TRBD1,TGTGCCAGCAGCGTTGACTTAGAGACAGGGTGGGAAGGCTACACCTTC,CASSVDLETGWEGYTF
TRBV9,.,TRBJ2-2,.,TGTGCCAGCAGCGGCAGCGGGCAGACGAACACCGGGGAGCTGTTTTTT,CASSGSGQTNTGELFF
TRBV7-9,.,TRBJ2-1,TRBD1,TGTGCCAGCAGCCCCGCCTTTGGCGGACAGGTAACCTACAATGAGCAGTTCTTC,CASSPAFGGQVTYNEQFF
TRBV5-4,.,TRBJ2-1,TRBD2,TGTGCCAGCAGCTTGGTGGCGGGAGGTATCCACAATGAGCAGTTCTTC,CASSLVAGGIHNEQFF
TRBV7-2,.,TRBJ2-2,TRBD1,TGTGCCAGCAGCGCTGACAGGGCGAACACCGGGGAGCTGTTTTTT,CASSADRANTGELFF
TRBV5-1,few,TRBJ2-5,TRBD2,TGCGCCAGCAGCTTCGGTGGTAATGGGAGGGGCGAGACCCAGTACTTC,CASSFGGNGRGETQYF
TRBV19,.,TRBJ1-3,.,TGTGCCAGTACCGATACAGGGACCTTCTCTGGAAACACCATATATTTT,CASTDTGTFSGNTIYF
TRBV5-6,.,TRBJ2-7,.,TGTGCCAGCAGGGGAGCGCTAGAAGGACGGCAGTACTTC,CASRGALEGRQYF
TRBV18,.,TRBJ1-5,TRBD1,TGTGCCAGCTCACCGGGACAGGGTCAGCCCCAGCATTTT,CASSPGQGQPQHF